The rows below give T cell receptor beta chains drawn from one sample of a study of blood T cells in healthy people across ages. MiXCR was run by TCRdb on the 5' RACE reads, yielding one entry per CDR3 protein. The repertoire holds hundreds of thousands of distinct CDR3 sequences, with about 21% as singletons. The specimen was blood. The receptors stem from an older man in good health. CDR3s leave out the opening cysteine and the closing phenylalanine or tryptophan. Each record gives: V gene, J gene, CDR3 protein.

v_gene: TRBV5-1; j_gene: TRBJ2-7; CDR3aa: ASSLTSTGAYEQY
v_gene: TRBV12-3/TRBV12-4; j_gene: TRBJ2-2; CDR3aa: ATVLAGTGELF
v_gene: TRBV7-2; j_gene: TRBJ1-1; CDR3aa: ASSLSWAVNTEAS
v_gene: TRBV6-5; j_gene: TRBJ1-1; CDR3aa: ASSYLMGGGRDTEAF
v_gene: TRBV20-1; j_gene: TRBJ1-6; CDR3aa: SARGSFQNSPLH
v_gene: TRBV6-2/TRBV6-3; j_gene: TRBJ2-7; CDR3aa: ASSYSSPYEQY
v_gene: TRBV10-3; j_gene: TRBJ2-6; CDR3aa: AISELGSGANVLT
v_gene: TRBV27; j_gene: TRBJ2-7; CDR3aa: ASSLSGQGRYEQY
v_gene: TRBV28; j_gene: .; CDR3aa: ASSIAGGPGNEQF
v_gene: TRBV4-2; j_gene: TRBJ2-7; CDR3aa: ASSQEAAGSSITYEQY
v_gene: TRBV5-1; j_gene: TRBJ2-1; CDR3aa: ASSPTGTKSSYNEQF
v_gene: TRBV29-1; j_gene: TRBJ2-5; CDR3aa: SVEKEETQY
v_gene: TRBV28; j_gene: TRBJ1-1; CDR3aa: ASAEGGTEAF
v_gene: TRBV5-1; j_gene: TRBJ2-5; CDR3aa: ASSLSGTIDGETQY
v_gene: TRBV2; j_gene: .; CDR3aa: AGTGGSGSYEQY
v_gene: TRBV6-2/TRBV6-3; j_gene: TRBJ1-2; CDR3aa: ASSPDRARGYT
v_gene: TRBV5-1; j_gene: TRBJ2-5; CDR3aa: ASSLMTGVGETQY
v_gene: TRBV4-3; j_gene: TRBJ2-7; CDR3aa: ASSQQIWTSGSEQY
v_gene: TRBV6-1; j_gene: TRBJ1-2; CDR3aa: ASSLRQEGYT
v_gene: TRBV18; j_gene: .; CDR3aa: ASSPDRVHEQF
v_gene: TRBV12-3/TRBV12-4; j_gene: TRBJ2-1; CDR3aa: ASSGGLAGARSSYNEQF
v_gene: TRBV9; j_gene: TRBJ2-1; CDR3aa: ASSVAGNNEQF
v_gene: TRBV5-6; j_gene: TRBJ2-1; CDR3aa: ASRGLAGDYEQF
v_gene: TRBV27; j_gene: TRBJ2-5; CDR3aa: ASSFSWEGVETQY
v_gene: TRBV3-1; j_gene: TRBJ1-1; CDR3aa: ASSHLGTEAF
v_gene: TRBV20-1; j_gene: TRBJ2-7; CDR3aa: SARRGQGVHEQY
v_gene: TRBV20-1; j_gene: TRBJ2-6; CDR3aa: SAQKGAGANVLT
v_gene: TRBV2; j_gene: TRBJ1-3; CDR3aa: ASRRRSTIY
v_gene: TRBV7-2; j_gene: .; CDR3aa: ASSRSTDKAYEQY
v_gene: TRBV7-9; j_gene: TRBJ2-3; CDR3aa: ASSLVGQKYTDTQY
v_gene: TRBV4-1; j_gene: TRBJ2-1; CDR3aa: ASSQGLAGGAYNEQF
v_gene: TRBV5-4; j_gene: TRBJ2-3; CDR3aa: ASSTGLAGVTSTDTQY
v_gene: TRBV6-5; j_gene: TRBJ2-6; CDR3aa: ASSYSSSVAGANVLT
v_gene: TRBV3-1; j_gene: TRBJ2-5; CDR3aa: ASSQDIFAFGETQY
v_gene: TRBV20-1; j_gene: TRBJ1-2; CDR3aa: SARDGTGSNYGYT
v_gene: TRBV12-3/TRBV12-4; j_gene: TRBJ1-5; CDR3aa: ASSLSQDQPQH
v_gene: TRBV20-1; j_gene: TRBJ2-7; CDR3aa: SAMGPGLAGVEQY
v_gene: TRBV20-1; j_gene: TRBJ2-3; CDR3aa: SAREAGGITDTQY
v_gene: TRBV9; j_gene: TRBJ2-5; CDR3aa: ASSTGSGGAAQETQY
v_gene: TRBV10-3; j_gene: .; CDR3aa: AIKNPGQGLNEQF
v_gene: TRBV6-1; j_gene: TRBJ2-1; CDR3aa: ASKSGGPYNEQF
v_gene: TRBV25-1; j_gene: TRBJ1-2; CDR3aa: ASSEYKDPHGYT
v_gene: TRBV20-1; j_gene: TRBJ2-5; CDR3aa: SAPHSGRGDETQY
v_gene: TRBV20-1; j_gene: TRBJ2-3; CDR3aa: SASDTYTQY
v_gene: TRBV27; j_gene: TRBJ2-1; CDR3aa: ASPPGNSYNEQF
v_gene: TRBV15; j_gene: .; CDR3aa: ATSREGPVAYEQY